This TCR beta chain was sequenced during a study of TIL therapy for anti-PD-1-resistant metastatic lung cancer (dated by TCRdb to the early 2020s). Regarding the complete study: Before any PD-1/PD-L1 blockade was given, tumors were harvested, nivolumab was then administered, and patients who progressed went on to receive lymphodepletion, an infusion of expanded TIL, and IL-2. Across the cohort, whole-exome sequencing showed a median non-synonymous tumor mutation burden of more than 1.3 mutations per megabase. Among the enrolled patients, the median age was approximately 56 years (range about 35-85), and the median tumor PD-L1 proportion score was approximately 5.9%. Clonotypes were tracked across tumor, expanded TIL product and serial blood samples by T cell receptor beta sequencing of tumor and peripheral blood. The cohort was predominantly lung adenocarcinoma, with several EGFR-mutant and two ALK-rearranged tumors, and half of patients were current or former smokers. Broad study findings and their caveats: Generalizability was limited because the cohort was highly selected, with more treatment-naive, never-smoker and oncogene-addicted patients included than is typical. The study protocol defined all tumor marker inferences as exploratory. The baseline peripheral repertoire was partially replaced by infused TIL clonotypes, which then decayed over months, and persistence showed no apparent association with response.

As for this clone: Its recognized antigen is unknown. Base qualities are missing; no much larger clone stands one base away.

CDR1 MNHNS and CDR2 SASEGT are derived from the germline V gene. V ends up 4 bases short and J 8 bases short, with an unmatched junction base count of 7. The CDR3 holds 14 amino acids from the cysteine to the phenylalanine. The kept DNA is CDR3 alone, 42 bases in frame from the first base. Using bias-controlled multiplex PCR with the immunoSEQ v3 hsTCRB kit, the TCR beta CDR3 regions were amplified from genomic DNA. An Illumina NextSeq 500 was used to sequence the TCR libraries, reaching some 2 million read pairs at survey level or about 4.5-6 million at deep level. Per the source publication's procedure: Clonality was reported by immunoSEQ Analyzer software, which also assigned V, D and J genes and filtered out non-productive sequences. To compare repertoires between infused TIL and blood, productive Simpson clonality was used along with the Morisita overlap index of productive TRB rearrangements. The absolute count of a clonotype in blood was estimated by multiplying the lymphocyte count by the CD3+ fraction and by the productive frequency of the clone. TCRdb took over this immuneACCESS table, retaining in-frame rearrangements with V and J assigned. Such tables are incomplete; in checked studies, under half of the missing clones stem from an unresolved V gene, and the remainder is unexplained. V, J and clone size were drawn from that table, and D and trimming were deduced from the DNA. This sample is represented by tens of thousands of clones; 74% of them were singletons. The top ten clones comprise less than 3% of the sample.

Sample time point, as interpreted from the label and publication: pre-treatment sample, taken before nivolumab and TIL therapy. Adults with stage 4 NSCLC were enrolled in a dual-center phase I trial from late 2017 to early 2020. The samples were obtained from a phase I trial that was single-arm and open-label and tested tumor-infiltrating lymphocyte therapy combined with nivolumab in advanced non-small cell lung cancer. Blood mononuclear cells from EDTA tubes were separated on a Ficoll gradient and snap-frozen as pellets, and DNA was extracted from the cells using a Qiagen mini-prep kit. Recombination joined TRBV6-1 with TRBJ1-4, and 7 junction bases match TRBD1. The sequences come from blood, collected at baseline. This clonotype was sampled from a woman aged 30 to 85 with non-small cell lung cancer. The CDR3 sequence is CASSVGGPGEKLFF. The bases are TGTGCCAGCAGTGTAGGGGGCCCTGGGGAAAAACTGTTTTTT.